This T cell receptor (beta chain) was sequenced in a study of a mutant IDH1 vaccine in newly diagnosed glioma. Across the study: A roughly 60% male, roughly 40% female split and a mean age of approximately 38 years characterized treated patients. Pretreatment consisted of radiotherapy, temozolomide, or both, with most receiving both. Study observations and caveats: Vaccine-induced immune responses occurred in 93.3% of patients.

Method: immunoSEQ multiplex PCR; TCRdb's copy keeps in-frame clones and lacks some. The sample shows 15,000 or so clones, 80% of them seen only once. Noted time point: baseline, week 1 (first vaccination visit). Treatment given: pre-vaccination baseline after standard-of-care therapy. Donor tumors were new WHO grade 3 or 4 IDH1-mutant, ATRX-lost astrocytomas. This clone has just a few counts. As yet, its antigen is unknown. The sequenced sample was PBMCs, obtained from a glioma patient treated with radiotherapy, temozolomide or both. This TCR derives from a man aged 40-55 years with glioma.

CDR3 amino acids: CASSYFQGEAFF. The CDR3 coding sequence is TGTGCCAGCAGTTACTTCCAGGGTGAAGCTTTCTTT. The chain combines TRBV6-5 with TRBJ1-1; possibly TRBD1 for D (5 bases). CDR1 is MNHEY and CDR2 is SVGAGI in the germline V gene. Trimming cost V 1 base and J 7 bases, with 7 bases left between them. CDR3 size: 12 residues.